One and the same sample provided the 18 T cell receptor beta chains below, sequenced in a study of cytomegalovirus exposure and HLA in healthy donors. The assay was immunoSEQ multiplex PCR, and TCRdb's table has in-frame clones only and misses some. The sample includes some 150,000 clones, about 95% seen only once; the top ten take less than 2%. Sequenced material: PBMCs. These receptor sequences come from a man aged 18 to 35 in good health and CMV-seropositive.

V gene TRBV6-1 combines with J gene TRBJ1-4; maybe TRBD1 (6 bases). Germline-derived CDR1 and CDR2 are MNHNS and SASEGT. The CDR3 is 15 amino acids. V lost 7 bases and J 8 bases, leaving 20 bases between the germline ends. The CDR3 is CASTPPAGVGEKLFF. As DNA, the CDR3 is TGTGCCAGCACACCCCCTGCAGGGGTCGGCGAAAAACTGTTTTTT.

This chain connects TRBV27 to TRBJ2-3; 11 bases fit TRBD2. J was trimmed by 2 bases and V by 7 bases; bases with no gene match: 8. CDR1 MNHEY and CDR2 SMNVEV come from the germline V gene (reference sequence). This CDR3 contains 16 residues. The CDR3 loop reads CASTPGTSGYTDTQYF. DNA for the CDR3: TGTGCCAGCACCCCCGGGACTAGCGGATACACAGATACGCAGTATTTT.

In nucleotides, the CDR3 is TGTGCCAGCAGTATCCTCGGGACAGGGGGCCAAGAGACCCAGTACTTC. This sequence encodes CASSILGTGGQETQYF. This chain uses TRBV6-6 with TRBJ2-5, with 11 positions matching TRBD1. CDR1 and CDR2 (germline): MNHNY, SVGAGI (reference sequence). The CDR3 spans 16 residues. The V and J ends lost 5 bases and 1 base, in that order; junction bases with no gene match: 6.

This clone was detected once. The CDR3 coding sequence is TGTGCCAGCAGCTTAGCGAAGGGCTGGGGGCACAATCAGCCCCAGCATTTT. It codes for CASSLAKGWGHNQPQHF. J is TRBJ1-5 and V is TRBV7-2; D is possibly TRBD1 (6 bases). The V gene lost 0 bases and the J gene lost 3 bases, with 15 bases spanning the gap. CDR1 and CDR2 (germline): SGHTA, FQGNSA. The CDR3 consists of 17 residues.

The J gene is TRBJ2-7, the V gene TRBV28; TRBD1 agrees at 10 bases. V gave up 7 bases and J gave up 6 bases; unmatched junction bases: 12. In germline, CDR1 is MDHEN, CDR2 SYDVKM. CDR3 length: 15 amino acids. The CDR3 DNA is TGTGCCAGCACCATCCCGGGACAGGGGTACCCCGAGCAGTACTTC. Translation gives CASTIPGQGYPEQYF.

The chain couples TRBV7-8 to TRBJ2-1, with 11 bases fitting TRBD2. Germline V lookup: CDR1 SGHVS, CDR2 FQNEAQ. The CDR3 loop spans 16 amino acids. J lost 4 bases, V lost 5 bases, and 7 bases had no gene match. CDR3 region: CASSAKGLADYNEQFF. CDR3 coding DNA: TGTGCCAGCAGCGCGAAGGGACTAGCGGATTACAATGAGCAGTTCTTC.

The rearrangement links TRBV6-6 to TRBJ1-1, with D tentatively TRBD1 (6 bases). The germline CDR1 and CDR2 sequences are MNHNY and SVGAGI (reference sequence). Trimming cost V 5 bases and J 4 bases, with 14 bases left between them. The CDR3 loop spans 14 amino acids. The CDR3 loop reads CASSRQDGFTEAFF. The CDR3 DNA is TGTGCCAGCAGTCGACAGGATGGTTTCACTGAAGCTTTCTTT.

CDR3 sequence (DNA): TGTGCCAGCAGCTTAGATCCTCAGGGGCCCTACGAGCAGTACTTC. This sequence encodes CASSLDPQGPYEQYF. The chain has TRBV11-2 and TRBJ2-7; possible D gene TRBD1, 6 bases. CDR1 SGHAT and CDR2 FQNNGV come from the germline V gene. V was cut by 0 bases and J by 2 bases, with 11 bases left in between. The CDR3 covers 15 residues.

This CDR3 reads CASSPRRGTYEQYF. CDR3 in DNA: TGTGCCAGCAGCCCGCGAAGGGGCACCTACGAGCAGTACTTC. V is TRBV6-1 and J is TRBJ2-7; possible D gene TRBD1, 5 bases. The germline V and J ends were trimmed by 6 bases and 2 bases, with 14 bases remaining between them. From germline, CDR1 is MNHNS and CDR2 SASEGT. This CDR3 spans 14 amino acids.

The V and J genes are TRBV21-1 and TRBJ2-7; the table's D gene call, TRBD2, was not cross checked with the DNA. TRBV21-1 is a pseudogene locus. The CDR3 is made up of 16 amino acids. The CDR3 loop is CASILLAEPHGYEQYF. CDR3 in DNA: TGTGCCAGCATCCTTCTAGCAGAACCTCATGGGTACGAGCAGTACTTC.

The chain joins TRBV28 to TRBJ2-7; 7 nucleotides agree with TRBD2. Trimming at V came to 2 bases and at J to 5 bases, leaving 6 bases not matched to a gene. Germline-derived CDR1 and CDR2 are MDHEN and SYDVKM. The CDR3 consists of 14 residues. The CDR3 is CASSLAGALNEQYF. The CDR3 nucleotides read TGTGCCAGCAGTTTAGCGGGAGCTCTAAACGAGCAGTACTTC.

This clone has only a few counts. CDR3 sequence: CASTRVAGELFF. CDR3 nucleotides: TGTGCCAGCACCCGAGTGGCCGGGGAGCTGTTTTTT. This chain joins TRBV2 and TRBJ2-2, with D uncertain. Germline V gene lookup returns CDR1 SNHLY and CDR2 FYNNEI. The V end lost 7 bases, the J end lost 6 bases, and 9 bases lay between the germline ends. The CDR3 sequence is 12 residues long.

The chain carries TRBV19 and TRBJ2-7; the match to TRBD1 covers 9 bases. Germline trimming cut 3 bases from V and 6 bases from J; bases unmatched to any gene: 3. CDR1 and CDR2 from the germline V gene are LNHDA and SQIVND (reference sequence). The CDR3 runs 13 residues. CDR3: CASSMGQGREQYF. The CDR3 nucleotides read TGTGCCAGTAGTATGGGACAGGGCCGCGAGCAGTACTTC.

This rearrangement joins TRBV10-3 to TRBJ2-3; a possible D gene is TRBD2 (6 bases). The CDR3 has 14 residues. The germline CDR1 and CDR2 sequences are ENHRY and SYGVKD. V was cut by 4 bases and J by 2 bases, with 10 bases left in between. The CDR3 protein is CAISGGTPTDTQYF. As DNA, the CDR3 is TGTGCCATCAGTGGCGGGACCCCCACAGATACGCAGTATTTT.

The chain combines TRBV19 with TRBJ2-2, with 10 positions matching TRBD2. CDR3 length: 14 amino acids. The germline gives CDR1 LNHDA, CDR2 SQIVND (reference sequence). Germline trimming cut 8 bases from V and 2 bases from J; bases unmatched to any gene: 2. CDR3 nucleotide sequence: TGTGCCAGTGGGACTAGCGATAACACCGGGGAGCTGTTTTTT. Translated, it gives CASGTSDNTGELFF. Using reference TRBV19 and TRBJ2-2 for the parts outside the CDR3, the full variable domain is DGGITQSPKYLFRKEGQNVTLSCEQNLNHDAMYWYRQDPGQGLRLIYYSQIVNDFQKGDIAEGYSVSREKKESFPLTVTSAQKNPTAFYLCASGTSDNTGELFFGEGSRLTVL.

The chain combines TRBV6-1 with TRBJ2-1; 7 nucleotides agree with TRBD1. Germline V gives CDR1 MNHNS, CDR2 SASEGT. The V segment lost 11 bases and the J segment 7 bases; nucleotides outside the gene matches: 11. The CDR3 totals 13 residues. The CDR3 is CAVRIGGKNEQFF. Here the CDR3 DNA reads TGTGCCGTCCGGATAGGGGGCAAAAATGAGCAGTTCTTC.

The chain is built from TRBV5-5 and TRBJ2-7, with 7 nucleotides matching TRBD2. V lost 0 bases to trimming and J lost 1 base; unmatched junction nucleotides: 4. CDR3 length equals 15 residues. Germline values: CDR1 SGHKS, CDR2 YYEKEE (reference sequence). In DNA, the CDR3 is TGTGCCAGCAGCTTGGCAGCGGGGCTTTCCTACGAGCAGTACTTC. Encoded protein: CASSLAAGLSYEQYF.

The V call is TRBV13, the J call TRBJ2-2; 9 bases match TRBD2. Per the germline V gene, CDR1 is PRHDT and CDR2 is FYEKMQ (reference sequence). This CDR3 has 15 amino acids. The junction had 3 bases not matched to a gene; V was cut back by 4 bases and J by 3 bases. The CDR3 region is CASSYSGSDTGELFF. The CDR3 nucleotides read TGTGCCAGCAGCTATAGCGGGAGTGACACCGGGGAGCTGTTTTTT. The full variable domain, its missing parts supplied by reference TRBV13 and TRBJ2-2, is AAGVIQSPRHLIKEKRETATLKCYPIPRHDTVYWYQQGPGQDPQFLISFYEKMQSDKGSIPDRFSAQQFSDYHSELNMSSLELGDSALYFCASSYSGSDTGELFFGEGSRLTVL.